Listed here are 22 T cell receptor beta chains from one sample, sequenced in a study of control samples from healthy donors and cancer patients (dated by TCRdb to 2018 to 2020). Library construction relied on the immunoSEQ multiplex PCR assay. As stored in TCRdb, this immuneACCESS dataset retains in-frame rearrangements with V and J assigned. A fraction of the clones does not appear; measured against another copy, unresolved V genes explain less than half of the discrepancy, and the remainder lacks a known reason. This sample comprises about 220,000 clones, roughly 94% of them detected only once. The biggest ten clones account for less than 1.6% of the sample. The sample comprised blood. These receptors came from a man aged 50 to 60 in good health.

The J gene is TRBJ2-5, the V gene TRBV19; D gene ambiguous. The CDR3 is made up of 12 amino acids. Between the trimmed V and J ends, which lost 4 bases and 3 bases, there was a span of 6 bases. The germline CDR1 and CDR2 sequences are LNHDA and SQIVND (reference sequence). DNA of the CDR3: TGTGCCAGTAGTAATCGGAAAGAGACCCAGTACTTC. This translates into CASSNRKETQYF. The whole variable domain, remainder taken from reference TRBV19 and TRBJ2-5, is DGGITQSPKYLFRKEGQNVTLSCEQNLNHDAMYWYRQDPGQGLRLIYYSQIVNDFQKGDIAEGYSVSREKKESFPLTVTSAQKNPTAFYLCASSNRKETQYFGPGTRLLVL.

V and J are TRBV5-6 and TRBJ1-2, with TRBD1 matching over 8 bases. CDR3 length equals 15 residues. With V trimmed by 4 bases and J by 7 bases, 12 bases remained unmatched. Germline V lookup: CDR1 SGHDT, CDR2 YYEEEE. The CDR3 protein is CASSPFQGAGSGYTF. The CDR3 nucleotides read TGTGCCAGCAGCCCTTTCCAGGGGGCAGGTAGTGGCTACACCTTC.

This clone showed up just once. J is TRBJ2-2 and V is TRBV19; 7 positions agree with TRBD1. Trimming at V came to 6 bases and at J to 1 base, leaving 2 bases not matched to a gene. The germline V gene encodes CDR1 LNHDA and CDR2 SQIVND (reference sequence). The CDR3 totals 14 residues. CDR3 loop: CASRRDRNTGELFF. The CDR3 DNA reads TGTGCCAGTAGAAGGGACAGGAACACCGGGGAGCTGTTTTTT.

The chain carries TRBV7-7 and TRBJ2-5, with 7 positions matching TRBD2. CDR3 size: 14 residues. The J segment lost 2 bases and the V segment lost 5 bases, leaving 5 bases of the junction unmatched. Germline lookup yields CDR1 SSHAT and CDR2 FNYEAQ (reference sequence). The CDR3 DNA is TGTGCCAGCAGCCCCGGGAGGAGGCAAGAGACCCAGTACTTC. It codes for CASSPGRRQETQYF. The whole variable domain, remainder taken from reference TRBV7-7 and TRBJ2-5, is GAGVSQSPRYKVTKRGQDVTLRCDPISSHATLYWYQQALGQGPEFLTYFNYEAQPDKSGLPSDRFSAERPEGSISTLTIQRTEQRDSAMYRCASSPGRRQETQYFGPGTRLLVL.

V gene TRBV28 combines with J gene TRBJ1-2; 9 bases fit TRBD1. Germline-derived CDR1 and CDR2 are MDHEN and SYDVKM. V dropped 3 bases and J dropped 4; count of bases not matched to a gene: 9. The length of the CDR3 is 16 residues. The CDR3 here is CASSLSQGAYGYGYTF. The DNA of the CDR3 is TGTGCCAGCAGTTTGTCACAGGGGGCGTACGGCTATGGCTACACCTTC.

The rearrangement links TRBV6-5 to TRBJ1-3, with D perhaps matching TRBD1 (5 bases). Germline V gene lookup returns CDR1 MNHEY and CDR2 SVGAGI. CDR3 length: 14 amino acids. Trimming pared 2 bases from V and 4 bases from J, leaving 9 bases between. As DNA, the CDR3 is TGTGCCAGCAGTTACGGGACTGCGGGAAACACCATATATTTT. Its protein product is CASSYGTAGNTIYF.

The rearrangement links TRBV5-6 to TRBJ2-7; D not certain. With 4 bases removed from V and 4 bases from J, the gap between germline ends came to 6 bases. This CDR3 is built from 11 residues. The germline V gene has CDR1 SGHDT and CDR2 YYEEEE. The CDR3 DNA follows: TGTGCCAGCAGCCCCCGTTACGAGCAGTACGTC. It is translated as CASSPRYEQYV.

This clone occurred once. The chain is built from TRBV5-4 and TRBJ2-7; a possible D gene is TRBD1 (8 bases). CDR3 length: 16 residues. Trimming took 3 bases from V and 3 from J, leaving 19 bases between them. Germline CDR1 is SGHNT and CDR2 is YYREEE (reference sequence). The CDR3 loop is CASSYGQGGGLYEQYF. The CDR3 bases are TGTGCCAGCAGCTATGGACAGGGCGGGGGCCTCTACGAGCAGTACTTC.

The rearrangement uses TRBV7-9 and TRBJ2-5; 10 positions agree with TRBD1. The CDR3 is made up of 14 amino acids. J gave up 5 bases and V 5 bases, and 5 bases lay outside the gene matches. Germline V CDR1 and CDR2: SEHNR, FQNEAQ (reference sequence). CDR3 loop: CASSLTGGAETQYF. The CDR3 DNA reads TGTGCCAGCAGCCTGACAGGGGGCGCGGAGACCCAGTACTTC. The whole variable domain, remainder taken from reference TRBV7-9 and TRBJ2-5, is DTGVSQNPRHKITKRGQNVTFRCDPISEHNRLYWYRQTLGQGPEFLTYFQNEAQLEKSRLLSDRFSAERPKGSFSTLEIQRTEQGDSAMYLCASSLTGGAETQYFGPGTRLLVL.

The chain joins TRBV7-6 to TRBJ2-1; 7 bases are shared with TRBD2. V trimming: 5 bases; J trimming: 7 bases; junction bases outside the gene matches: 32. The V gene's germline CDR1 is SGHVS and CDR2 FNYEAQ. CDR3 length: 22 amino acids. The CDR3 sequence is CASSHALVARDVLRGIRNEQFF. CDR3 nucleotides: TGTGCCAGCAGCCATGCCCTCGTAGCGCGGGACGTTCTGCGGGGGATTCGGAATGAGCAGTTCTTC.

The CDR3 region is CASSPGRTTDTQYF. CDR3 nucleotide sequence: TGTGCCAGCTCACCAGGCAGGACGACAGATACGCAGTATTTT. This chain links TRBV18 with TRBJ2-3; D is ambiguous. V lost 2 bases to trimming and J lost 3 bases, with 9 bases between them. Germline V gene sequence: CDR1 KGHSH, CDR2 LQKENI. The length of the CDR3 is 14 residues.

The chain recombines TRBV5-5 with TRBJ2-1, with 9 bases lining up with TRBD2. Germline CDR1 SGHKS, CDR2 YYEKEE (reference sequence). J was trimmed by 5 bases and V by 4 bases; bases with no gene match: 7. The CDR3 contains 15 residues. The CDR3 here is CASSQSSGANNEQFF. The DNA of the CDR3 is TGTGCCAGCAGCCAATCTAGCGGGGCTAACAATGAGCAGTTCTTC.

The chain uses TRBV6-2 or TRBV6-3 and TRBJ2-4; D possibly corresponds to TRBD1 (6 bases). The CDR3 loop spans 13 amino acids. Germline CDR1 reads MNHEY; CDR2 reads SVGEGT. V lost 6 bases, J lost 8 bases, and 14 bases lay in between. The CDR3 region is CASSRDTGDIQYF. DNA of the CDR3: TGTGCCAGCAGCAGGGACACCGGTGACATTCAGTACTTC.

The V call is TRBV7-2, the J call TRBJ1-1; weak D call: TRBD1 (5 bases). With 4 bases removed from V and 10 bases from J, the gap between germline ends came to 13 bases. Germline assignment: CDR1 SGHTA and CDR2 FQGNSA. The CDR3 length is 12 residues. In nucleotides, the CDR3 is TGTGCCAGCAGCTCCGGGACTGAGATAGCTTTCTTT. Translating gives CASSSGTEIAFF.

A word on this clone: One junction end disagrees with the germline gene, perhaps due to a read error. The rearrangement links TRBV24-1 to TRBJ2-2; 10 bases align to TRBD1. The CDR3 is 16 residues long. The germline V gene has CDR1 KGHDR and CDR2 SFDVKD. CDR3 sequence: CATSDSGTGAPGELFF. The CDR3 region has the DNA TGTGCCACCAGCGATTCCGGGACAGGGGCCCCCGGGGAGCTGTTTTTT.

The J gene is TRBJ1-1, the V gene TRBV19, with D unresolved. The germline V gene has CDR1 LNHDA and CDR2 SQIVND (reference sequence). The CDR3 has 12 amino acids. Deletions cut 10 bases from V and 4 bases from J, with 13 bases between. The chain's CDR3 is CATSGGGTEAFF. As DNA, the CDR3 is TGTGCCACCTCTGGAGGCGGCACTGAAGCTTTCTTT.

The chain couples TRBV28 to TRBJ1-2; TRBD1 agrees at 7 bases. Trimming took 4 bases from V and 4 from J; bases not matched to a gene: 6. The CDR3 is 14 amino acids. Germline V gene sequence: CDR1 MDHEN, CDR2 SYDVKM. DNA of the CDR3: TGTGCCAGCAGTTCCTCGGGACAGCTCTATGGCTACACCTTC. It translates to CASSSSGQLYGYTF.

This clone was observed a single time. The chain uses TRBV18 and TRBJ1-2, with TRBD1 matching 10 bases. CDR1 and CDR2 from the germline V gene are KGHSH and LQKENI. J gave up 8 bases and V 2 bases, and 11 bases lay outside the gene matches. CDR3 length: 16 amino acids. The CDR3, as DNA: TGTGCCAGCTCACCATTTGGGACAGGGGATTTAGGAGGCTACACCTTC. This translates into CASSPFGTGDLGGYTF.

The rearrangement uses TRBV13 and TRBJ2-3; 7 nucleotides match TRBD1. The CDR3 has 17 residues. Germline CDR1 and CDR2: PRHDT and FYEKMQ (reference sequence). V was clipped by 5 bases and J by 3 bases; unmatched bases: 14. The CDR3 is CASSTRRTGGTTDTQYF. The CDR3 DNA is TGTGCCAGCAGCACTAGGAGGACAGGTGGTACAACAGATACGCAGTATTTT.

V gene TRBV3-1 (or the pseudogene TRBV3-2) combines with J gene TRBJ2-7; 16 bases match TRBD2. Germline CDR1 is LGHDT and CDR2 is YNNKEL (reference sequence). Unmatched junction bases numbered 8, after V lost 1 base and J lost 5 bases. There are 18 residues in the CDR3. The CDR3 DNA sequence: TGTGCCAGCAGCCAAGTTATGGGACTAGCGGGGGGGCACCACGAGCAGTACTTC. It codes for CASSQVMGLAGGHHEQYF.

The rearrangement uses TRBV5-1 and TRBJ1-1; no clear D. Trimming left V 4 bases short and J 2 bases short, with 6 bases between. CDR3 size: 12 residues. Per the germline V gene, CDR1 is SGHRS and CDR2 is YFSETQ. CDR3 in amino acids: CASSEPNTEAFF. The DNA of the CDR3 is TGCGCCAGCAGCGAACCCAACACTGAAGCTTTCTTT.

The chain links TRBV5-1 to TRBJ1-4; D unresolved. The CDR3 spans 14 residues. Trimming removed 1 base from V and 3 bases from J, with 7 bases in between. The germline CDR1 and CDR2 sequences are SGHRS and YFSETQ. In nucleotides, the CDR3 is TGCGCCAGCAGCTTGTGGGCCCCTAATGAAAAACTGTTTTTT. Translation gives CASSLWAPNEKLFF.